What follows are 14 T cell receptor beta chains derived from one specimen sequenced in a study of cytomegalovirus exposure and HLA in healthy donors. Use of 60 Vbeta and 13 Jbeta primers characterized the PCR. The data were produced by immunoSEQ multiplex PCR, yet TCRdb's version contains in-frame clones alone and is incomplete. This table has under 200,000 clones, 80% to 85% appearing once. Sequencing used PBMCs. All receptors come from a boy under 10 years old in good health and CMV-seronegative.

The genes are TRBV18 and TRBJ2-5; TRBD1 agrees at 9 bases. V lost 1 base to trimming and J lost 2 bases; unmatched junction nucleotides: 8. Per germline, CDR1 KGHSH and CDR2 LQKENI. The CDR3 sequence is 17 residues long. This CDR3 is CASSPRPGQGLQETQYF. The CDR3 region has the DNA TGTGCCAGCTCACCACGTCCCGGACAGGGGTTGCAAGAGACCCAGTACTTC.

The chain links TRBV10-3 to TRBJ1-1, with unresolved D. V was trimmed by 6 bases and J by 1 base, leaving 6 bases between them. The CDR3 consists of 12 residues. Germline V gene lookup returns CDR1 ENHRY and CDR2 SYGVKD. CDR3: CAIRAGNTEAFF. The CDR3 DNA follows: TGTGCCATCAGGGCAGGGAACACTGAAGCTTTCTTT.

The CDR3 reads CASSLDRLINNSPLHF. The CDR3 DNA sequence: TGTGCCAGCAGTCTGGACAGGTTAATTAATAATTCACCCCTCCACTTT. The gene calls are TRBV28 and TRBJ1-6; 7 bases map to TRBD1. Germline V gene sequence: CDR1 MDHEN, CDR2 SYDVKM. The CDR3 runs 16 residues. V lost 5 bases to trimming and J lost 5 bases; unmatched junction nucleotides: 9.

The chain recombines TRBV6-5 with TRBJ1-5; 8 nucleotides agree with TRBD1. Looked up from germline, CDR1 is MNHEY and CDR2 is SVGAGI. This CDR3 has 13 residues. V gave up 6 bases and J gave up 9 bases; unmatched junction bases: 7. The CDR3 DNA reads as TGTGCCAGCAGCCGCGACAGGGGCGGGCCCCAGCATTTT. This translates into CASSRDRGGPQHF.

The V call is TRBV29-1, the J call TRBJ2-2; D possibly corresponds to TRBD2 (6 bases). The CDR3 runs 15 residues. V lost 4 bases, J lost 4 bases, and 16 bases lay in between. Germline V lookup: CDR1 SQVTM, CDR2 ANQGSEA. CDR3 nucleotide sequence: TGCAGCGTTGGGGTACCGGGAGATGGCACCGGGGAGCTGTTTTTT. It is translated as CSVGVPGDGTGELFF.

The V gene is TRBV19, the J gene TRBJ2-2; D possibly corresponds to TRBD2 (6 bases). The V end was cut by 5 bases, the J end by 3 bases, with 13 bases between. This CDR3 contains 15 residues. CDR1 is LNHDA and CDR2 is SQIVND in the germline V gene (reference sequence). For the CDR3, the DNA is TGTGCCAGTAGTTTCGGGAGAGAGGACACCGGGGAGCTGTTTTTT. Translation gives CASSFGREDTGELFF.

The chain recombines TRBV5-1 with TRBJ2-3; D uncertain. The CDR3 consists of 13 residues. Germline V gene lookup returns CDR1 SGHRS and CDR2 YFSETQ. Trimming removed 2 bases from V and 0 bases from J, with 4 bases in between. The CDR3 sequence is CASSFSSTDTQYF. The CDR3 DNA sequence: TGCGCCAGCAGCTTCTCTAGCACAGATACGCAGTATTTT.

The J gene is TRBJ1-2, the V gene TRBV9, with D possibly being TRBD1 (6 bases). The CDR3 consists of 14 residues. Trimming removed 0 bases at V and 8 bases at J, with 14 bases between. Germline CDR1 and CDR2: SGDLS and YYNGEE. DNA of the CDR3: TGTGCCAGCAGCGTAGATGGGCGGGGGGGCGGCTACACCTTC. Protein: CASSVDGRGGGYTF.

The chain recombines TRBV4-2 with TRBJ1-1, with a tentative D call TRBD1 (5 bases). Looked up from germline, CDR1 is LGHNA and CDR2 is YNFKEQ. This CDR3 has 17 amino acids. V gave up 0 bases and J gave up 5 bases, with 19 bases separating them. The CDR3 DNA follows: TGTGCCAGCAGCCAAGATATCGGACGCCAGAAGGGGACTGAAGCTTTCTTT. Its translation: CASSQDIGRQKGTEAFF.

As for this clone: The identical CDR3 is also encoded by other nucleotide sequences in the sample. The chain combines TRBV5-1 with TRBJ2-5; 8 bases fit TRBD1. The trim removed 4 bases at V and 1 base at J, leaving 3 bases unmatched. The germline gives CDR1 SGHRS, CDR2 YFSETQ. This CDR3 spans 14 amino acids. CDR3 nucleotide sequence: TGCGCCAGCAGCCCCGGGACAGGCCAAGAGACCCAGTACTTC. It specifies CASSPGTGQETQYF. Combining the CDR3 with reference TRBV5-1 and TRBJ2-5 gives the whole variable domain KAGVTQTPRYLIKTRGQQVTLSCSPISGHRSVSWYQQTPGQGLQFLFEYFSETQRNKGNFPGRFSGRQFSNSRSEMNVSTLELGDSALYLCASSPGTGQETQYFGPGTRLLVL.

CDR3 nucleotides: TGCGCCAGCAGCTTGGGGACTAGCGGGAGTGGTAGGAATGAGCAGTTCTTC. Residues: CASSLGTSGSGRNEQFF. The V gene is TRBV5-1, the J gene TRBJ2-1, with TRBD2 identical over 13 bases. Germline-derived CDR1 and CDR2 are SGHRS and YFSETQ. There are 17 residues in the CDR3. V lost 0 bases and J lost 7; bases outside the gene matches: 7.

The V call is TRBV6-5, the J call TRBJ1-3, with D tentatively TRBD1 (6 bases). CDR1 and CDR2 from the germline V gene are MNHEY and SVGAGI. CDR3 length: 15 residues. Trimming took off 6 bases at V and 0 bases at J, with 12 bases between the two ends. The CDR3 DNA reads TGTGCCAGCAGGCCGACAGGATCCTCTGGAAACACCATATATTTT. It specifies CASRPTGSSGNTIYF.

The chain combines TRBV10-2 with TRBJ2-4; 11 positions match TRBD2. Germline CDR1 is WSHSY and CDR2 is SAAADI. The CDR3 contains 18 residues. V trimming: 3 bases; J trimming: 1 base; junction bases outside the gene matches: 8. The CDR3 nucleotides read TGCGCCAGCAGTGACCGGGGTAGCGGGAGGGAGGCCAAAAACATTCAGTACTTC. It yields the protein CASSDRGSGREAKNIQYF.

Note on this clone: Other DNA sequences from this sample encode an identical CDR3 as well. The chain joins TRBV5-8 to TRBJ1-4; 10 bases line up with TRBD1. The CDR3 totals 17 residues. The germline gives CDR1 SGHTS, CDR2 YDEGEE. With 3 bases clipped from V and 7 bases from J, the junction kept 12 bases outside the gene matches. The CDR3 loop is CASSSGQGVMFREKLFF. The CDR3 DNA reads TGTGCCAGCAGCTCAGGACAGGGGGTCATGTTCCGTGAAAAACTGTTTTTT.